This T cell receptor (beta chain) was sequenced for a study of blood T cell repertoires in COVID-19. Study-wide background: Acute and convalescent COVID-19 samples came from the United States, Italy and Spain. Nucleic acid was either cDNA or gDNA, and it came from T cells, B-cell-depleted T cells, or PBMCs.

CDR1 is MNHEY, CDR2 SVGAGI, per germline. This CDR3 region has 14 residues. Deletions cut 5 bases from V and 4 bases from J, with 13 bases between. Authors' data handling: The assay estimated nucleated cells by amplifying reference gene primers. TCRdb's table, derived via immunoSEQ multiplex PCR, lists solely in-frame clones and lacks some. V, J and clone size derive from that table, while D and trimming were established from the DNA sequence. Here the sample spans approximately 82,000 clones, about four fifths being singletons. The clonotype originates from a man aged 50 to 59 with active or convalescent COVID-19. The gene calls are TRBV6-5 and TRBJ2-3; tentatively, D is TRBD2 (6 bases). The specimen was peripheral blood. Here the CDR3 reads CASSPPGLPDTQYF. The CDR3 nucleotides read TGTGCCAGCAGTCCCCCCGGACTACCAGATACGCAGTATTTT.